Reported below is one T cell receptor beta chain. Antigen unknown. The source of the sample is a study of shared clonotypes between healthy human individuals. Whole-study findings and limits: Investigators collected only blood, and repertoires in tissues likely differ.

Sequenced by immunoSEQ multiplex PCR; TCRdb stores in-frame clones only, minus some. Of roughly 2.2 million clones listed, around 93% were seen once; the top ten hold 0.37%. This CDR3 is 16 amino acids long. The source is a man aged 18 to 30 in good health. Some clones in this sample may be carry-over from other donors' samples. The chain uses TRBV21-1 and TRBJ2-1; TRBD1, the D gene given by the table, was not confirmed from the DNA. TRBV21-1 is a pseudogene segment. Sequencing was carried out using naive CD4+ T cells from PBMCs. The sample's subset: CD45RA+ positively selected. CDR3 amino acids: CASSQITGQHYNEQFF. The CDR3 nucleotides are TGTGCCAGCAGCCAAATTACAGGGCAACACTACAATGAGCAGTTCTTC.